This T cell receptor (beta chain) comes out of a study of T cells in Graves' hyperthyroidism and ophthalmopathy. Study observations and caveats: The blood repertoire included most of the expanded thyroid clonotypes above 0.001.

This clonotype was recorded many times. No antigen is known for it. Graves' hyperthyroidism is called stable when ophthalmopathy does not progress within 18 months. Trimming took 4 bases from V and 3 from J; bases not matched to a gene: 3. Per the germline V gene, CDR1 is SQVTM and CDR2 is ANQGSEA. The CDR3 extends over 13 amino acids. RNA transcripts yielded amplified TCR beta CDR3 regions. TCR CDR3 underwent first-round RT-PCR with the HTBI primer set. TCRdb used MiXCR to reprocess the multiplex PCR reads, holding one entry per CDR3 protein. The table includes fewer than 700,000 distinct CDR3 sequences, roughly 16% detected once.

The sequenced sample was blood. The sequence was obtained from a woman aged 25 to 39 with Graves' hyperthyroidism. This sequence joins TRBV29-1 and TRBJ1-1; 9 bases line up with TRBD1. The CDR3 DNA sequence: TGCAGCGTTGCGCGGACAGGGGACACTGAAGCTTTCTTT. Translating it yields CSVARTGDTEAFF.